The subject of this entry is one T cell receptor (beta chain). Its antigen is still unknown. Between the trimmed V and J ends, which lost 3 bases and 4 bases, there was a span of 8 bases. Germline assignment: CDR1 SGDLS and CDR2 YYNGEE. The CDR3 covers 14 residues. The source of the sample is a study of identical twins' blood T cells. Study observations and caveats: Even for out-of-frame TCRbeta, twins reportedly shared V gene usage much more than unrelated donors.

In TCRdb, the 5' RACE reads were re-called with MiXCR into one record per CDR3 protein. The table has roughly 380,000 distinct CDR3 sequences, 28% seen once. V usage is TRBV9 and J usage is TRBJ2-6; D gene uncertain. The clonotype comes from a woman aged 18-49 years in good health. Material: PBMCs. The CDR3 sequence: CASSGWSGANVLTF. CDR3 DNA sequence: TGTGCCAGCAGCGGGTGGTCCGGGGCCAACGTCCTGACTTTC. The full variable domain, rest sourced from reference TRBV9 and TRBJ2-6, is DSGVTQTPKHLITATGQRVTLRCSPRSGDLSVYWYQQSLDQGLQFLIQYYNGEERAKGNILERFSAQQFPDLHSELNLSSLELGDSALYFCASSGWSGANVLTFGAGSRLTVL.